The sequence of this TCR beta chain was determined in a study of T-cell memory formation after mild COVID-19 (dated by TCRdb to the early 2020s). Study-wide context: TCR sequence clusters from the two donors were largely donor specific. In two donors, T-cell clones that expanded and contracted after mild COVID-19 were followed by sequencing TCRalpha and TCRbeta repertoires longitudinally. The cohort was made up of two young adult volunteers, one female and one male, who were previously healthy.

Inclusive of the bounding cysteine and phenylalanine, the CDR3 is 14 residues long. This entry keeps only the CDR3 DNA: 42 bases, framed from base 1. Between the V and J ends, shortened by 3 bases and 3 bases respectively, the junction contains 14 bases. The germline V gene (reference sequence) sets CDR1 to DFQATT and CDR2 to SNEGSKA. Ficoll-Paque density gradient centrifugation was used to isolate PBMCs. About this clonotype itself: This receptor's antigen is unknown. The record has no base qualities; no much larger clone is one base away.

Here is what the overall study found, with its caveats: SARS-CoV-2 specificity was not confirmed for the second-wave clones peaking on day 37. The study covered only a couple of mild cases, and larger cohorts including severe cases with pre-infection samples were considered necessary. Contracting CD4+ clones were located mainly in the CM and EM memory subsets, whereas CD8+ clones were found to be enriched in EMRA. Some responding clones were found in pre-infection memory, which suggests that pre-existing cross-reactive memory T cells took part in the SARS-CoV-2 response. Balanced CD4/CD8 phenotypes were observed for clones contracting from day 15 to 85, whereas a bias towards CD4+ was observed for a second wave of clones expanding from day 15 to 37.

TCRdb records Illumina NovaSeq 6000 as the sequencer. TCRalpha and TCRbeta cDNA libraries were built by 5'RACE with constant-segment primers, adding sample barcodes and unique molecular identifiers. RNA was extracted from every sample with Trizol reagent. The libraries were amplified in two PCR steps, and the second step added a second sample barcode and Illumina TruSeq adapters. The libraries were sequenced on an Illumina NovaSeq using 2 x 150 bp paired-end reads. In the paper's pipeline: Reads were demultiplexed and collapsed into UMI-guided consensus sequences with migec v1.2.7. Using mixcr v2.1.11, UMI consensuses were aligned to TRA and TRB V and J templates and then assembled into clonotypes. Clonotypes were classified as expanded or contracted when called significant by both edgeR and NoisET, with noise models trained on biological replicates. For edgeR calls, the cutoffs were a false discovery rate-adjusted p below 0.01 and a log2 fold-change threshold of 1. As an exploratory analysis of dynamics, PCA with hierarchical clustering was applied to max-normalized trajectories of the 1000 most abundant clonotypes. Separately sequenced CD4+ and CD8+ repertoires were used to assign a CD4 or CD8 phenotype to each responding clone. Using fastp trimming at Q25 and MiXCR clonotype assembly, TCRdb reanalyzed the public sequencing data and kept in-frame beta chains. Duplicate CDR3 protein sequences are folded into a single record with the most common DNA and genes. In this record, the V and J calls reflect TCRdb's handling and not the investigators' own analysis. The sample table shows some 180,000 distinct CDR3 sequences, and 15% to 20% are seen once. Under 4.5% of the sample rests with the top ten.

The chain was built from TRBV20-1 and TRBJ1-2, and perhaps TRBD1 as D gene, on 6 matching bases. Specimen: PBMCs or a T cell subset sorted from them (not recorded which). The TCR originated in a man in his late teens or twenties who had mild COVID-19 (a few samples of this study predate the infection). The sample titles of this study are shuffled in the database, so cell type and time point are left out; the donor was told from shared clones. Here is the DNA: TGCAGTGCTAGCCCGAAGGGGGAAGACTATGGCTACACCTTC. Its protein is CSASPKGEDYGYTF.